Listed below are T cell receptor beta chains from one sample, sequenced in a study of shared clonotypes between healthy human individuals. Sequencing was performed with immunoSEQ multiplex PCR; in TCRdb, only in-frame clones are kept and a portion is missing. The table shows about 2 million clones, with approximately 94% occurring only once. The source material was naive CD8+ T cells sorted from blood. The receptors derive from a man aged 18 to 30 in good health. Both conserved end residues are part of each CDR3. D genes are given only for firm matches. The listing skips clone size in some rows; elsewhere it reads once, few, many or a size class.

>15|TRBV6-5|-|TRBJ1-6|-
CASSQDISYNSPLHF
TGTGCCAGCAGTCAAGACATTTCCTATAATTCACCCCTCCACTTT
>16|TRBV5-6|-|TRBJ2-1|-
CASSFLPTTRPAEQFF
TGTGCCAGCAGTTTCCTCCCTACTACCAGGCCAGCTGAGCAGTTCTTC
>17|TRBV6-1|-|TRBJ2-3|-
CASSEEVQGLSTDTQYF
TGTGCCAGCAGTGAAGAAGTCCAGGGCTTAAGCACAGATACGCAGTATTTT
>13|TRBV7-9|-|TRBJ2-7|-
CASSPRGTYEQYF
TGTGCCAGCAGCCCTCGCGGGACCTACGAGCAGTACTTC
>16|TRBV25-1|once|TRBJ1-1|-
CASSEDLDTLNTEAFF
TGTGCCAGCAGTGAAGATCTGGACACATTGAACACTGAAGCTTTCTTT
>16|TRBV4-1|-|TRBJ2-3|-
CASSQPVGGITDTQYF
TGCGCCAGCAGCCAGCCTGTCGGAGGGATCACAGATACGCAGTATTTT
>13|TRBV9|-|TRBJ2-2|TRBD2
CASSDSGTGELFF
TGTGCCAGCAGCGATAGCGGGACCGGGGAGCTGTTTTTT
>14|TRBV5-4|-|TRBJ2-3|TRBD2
CASSEAGEVDTQYF
TGTGCCAGCAGTGAAGCGGGAGAAGTAGATACGCAGTATTTT
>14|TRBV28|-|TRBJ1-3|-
CASSVTGSGNTIYF
TGTGCCAGCAGTGTAACAGGTTCTGGAAACACCATATATTTT
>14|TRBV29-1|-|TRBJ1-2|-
CSDLAQAANYGYTF
TGCAGCGACTTAGCCCAGGCCGCTAACTATGGCTACACCTTC
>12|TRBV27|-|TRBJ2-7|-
CASSFTGYEQYF
TGTGCCAGCAGTTTCACAGGTTACGAGCAGTACTTC
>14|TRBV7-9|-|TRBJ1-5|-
CASSSAGGNQPQHF
TGTGCCAGCAGCTCGGCGGGGGGCAATCAGCCCCAGCATTTT
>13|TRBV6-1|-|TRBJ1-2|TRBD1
CASSSRTGYGYTF
TGTGCCAGCAGCTCGAGGACAGGCTATGGCTACACCTTC
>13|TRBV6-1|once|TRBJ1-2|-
CASREGLSYGYTF
TGTGCCAGCAGGGAAGGGTTAAGCTATGGCTACACCTTC
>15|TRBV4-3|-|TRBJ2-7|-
CASSQDRAGLYEQYF
TGCGCCAGCAGCCAAGATCGCGCGGGACTCTACGAGCAGTACTTC
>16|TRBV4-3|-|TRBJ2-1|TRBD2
CASSLRGLAAYNEQFF
TGCGCCAGCAGCCTTCGAGGACTAGCGGCTTACAATGAGCAGTTCTTC
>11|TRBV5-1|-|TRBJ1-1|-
CASSLGGEAFF
TGCGCCAGCAGCCTGGGTGGTGAAGCTTTCTTT
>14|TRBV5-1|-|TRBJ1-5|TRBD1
CASSSGQGDQPQHF
TGCGCCAGCAGCTCTGGACAGGGGGATCAGCCCCAGCATTTT
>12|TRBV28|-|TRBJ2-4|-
CASSLDRNIQYF
TGTGCCAGCAGTTTAGACAGAAACATTCAGTACTTC
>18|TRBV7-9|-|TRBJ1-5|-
CASSFAPGGFYSNQPQHF
TGTGCCAGCAGCTTTGCCCCGGGCGGCTTTTATAGCAATCAGCCCCAGCATTTT
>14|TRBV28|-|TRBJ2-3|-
CASSAGAYTDTQYF
TGTGCCAGCTCAGCTGGAGCCTACACAGATACGCAGTATTTT
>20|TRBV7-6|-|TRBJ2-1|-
CASQINPAGQFSFPYNEQFF
TGTGCCAGCCAAATAAATCCGGCCGGACAGTTTAGTTTCCCTTACAATGAGCAGTTCTTC
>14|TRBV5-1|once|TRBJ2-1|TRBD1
CASSLGTGSLEQFF
TGCGCCAGCAGCTTGGGGACAGGGTCCCTCGAGCAGTTCTTC
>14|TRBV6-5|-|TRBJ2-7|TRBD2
CASSYSVLAYEQYF
TGTGCCAGCAGTTACTCGGTACTAGCGTACGAGCAGTACTTC
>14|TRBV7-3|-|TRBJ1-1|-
CASSYRGMNTEAFF
TGTGCCAGCAGCTATAGGGGCATGAACACTGAAGCTTTCTTT
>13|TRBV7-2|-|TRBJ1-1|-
CASSLGPVPEAFF
TGTGCCAGCAGCTTAGGACCCGTTCCTGAAGCTTTCTTT
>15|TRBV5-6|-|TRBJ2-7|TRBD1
CASTFGQGVSYEQYF
TGTGCCAGCACCTTCGGGCAGGGGGTCTCCTACGAGCAGTACTTC
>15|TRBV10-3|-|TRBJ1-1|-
CAISEASEGPTEAFF
TGTGCCATCAGTGAGGCGTCGGAGGGGCCGACTGAAGCTTTCTTT
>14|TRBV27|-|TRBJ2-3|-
CASSTLASADTQYF
TGTGCCAGCTCTACTCTAGCGTCTGCAGATACGCAGTATTTT
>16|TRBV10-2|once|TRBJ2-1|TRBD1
CASSERTGGISNEQFF
TGCGCCAGCAGTGAAAGGACAGGGGGAATTTCCAATGAGCAGTTCTTC
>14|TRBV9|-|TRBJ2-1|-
CASSVDGRGDEQFF
TGTGCCAGCAGCGTAGACGGGAGAGGCGATGAGCAGTTCTTC
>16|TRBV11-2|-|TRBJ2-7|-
CASSPLLHPKTYEQYF
TGTGCCAGCAGCCCGTTGTTACACCCGAAAACCTACGAGCAGTACTTC
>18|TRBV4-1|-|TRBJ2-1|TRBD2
CASSQPTGLAGTYNEQFF
TGCGCCAGCAGCCAACCGACGGGACTAGCGGGGACATACAATGAGCAGTTCTTC
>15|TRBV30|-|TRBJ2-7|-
CAWSHGDKSSYEQYF
TGTGCCTGGAGCCATGGGGACAAAAGCTCCTACGAGCAGTACTTC
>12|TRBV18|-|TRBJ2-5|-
CASSPQAETQYF
TGTGCCAGCTCACCCCAGGCGGAGACCCAGTACTTC